The clone carrying this T cell receptor beta chain was detected only once. This entry comes from a study of blood T cell repertoires in COVID-19. Study-level background: The United States, Italy and Spain were the sources of the acute and convalescent COVID-19 samples.

Germline V CDR1 and CDR2: KGHDR, SFDVKD. Germline trimming cut 3 bases from V and 8 bases from J; bases unmatched to any gene: 6. The CDR3 runs 16 residues. TCRdb keeps only in-frame clones here, not all; method: immunoSEQ multiplex PCR. The sample includes under 300,000 clones, 65% to 85% of them seen just once. The receptor was isolated from an elderly man with acute or convalescent COVID-19. The chain links TRBV24-1 to TRBJ2-1; 13 nucleotides align to TRBD2. Sequences were obtained from peripheral blood. The CDR3: CATSDGGLAGVDEQFF. CDR3 in DNA: TGTGCCACCAGTGATGGTGGACTAGCGGGAGTGGATGAGCAGTTCTTC.